This T cell receptor (beta chain) comes out of a study of CD8 T cells in ankylosing spondylitis. Quantitative 5'-RACE with molecular barcodes generated TCR beta libraries. TCRdb called the 5' RACE reads again in MiXCR, with one record for every CDR3 protein. The table includes some 95,000 distinct CDR3 sequences, roughly 8.8% detected once. V dropped 4 bases and J dropped 11; count of bases not matched to a gene: 6. The CDR3 extends over 14 amino acids. Germline CDR1 is SGHRS and CDR2 is YFSETQ. Overall study findings and caveats: Significant enrichment of disease-linked clones was reported in matched ankylosing spondylitis synovial fluid. CD8+ cells made up the disease-linked clones, which were relatively rare in peripheral blood. There was a TCR beta motif, made of several highly homologous variants, that appeared characteristic of ankylosing spondylitis blood.

This clonotype has ten or more counts. Its antigen is unidentified. The chain combines TRBV5-1 with TRBJ2-3, with 14 bases identical to TRBD2. This TCR came from a male donor with ankylosing spondylitis or in good health (not recorded which). Material for sequencing was blood, either unsorted or a sorted T cell fraction (not recorded which). DNA of the CDR3: TGCGCCAGCAGCCCCGGACTAGCGGGGGGCGTGCAGTATTTT. Protein: CASSPGLAGGVQYF.